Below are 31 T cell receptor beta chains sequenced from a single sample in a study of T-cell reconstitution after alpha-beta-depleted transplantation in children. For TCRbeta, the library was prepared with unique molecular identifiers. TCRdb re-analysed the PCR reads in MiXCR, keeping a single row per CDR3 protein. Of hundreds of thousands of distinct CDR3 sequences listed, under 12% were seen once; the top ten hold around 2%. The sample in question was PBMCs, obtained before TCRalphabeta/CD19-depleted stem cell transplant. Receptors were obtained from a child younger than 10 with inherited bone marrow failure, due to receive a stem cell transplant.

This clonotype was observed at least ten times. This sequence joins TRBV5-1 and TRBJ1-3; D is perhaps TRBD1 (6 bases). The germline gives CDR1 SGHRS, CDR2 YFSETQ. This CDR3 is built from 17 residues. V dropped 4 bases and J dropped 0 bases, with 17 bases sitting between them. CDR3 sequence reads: CASSPMTGTSSGNTIYF. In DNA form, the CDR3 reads TGCGCCAGCAGCCCGATGACAGGAACGAGCTCTGGAAACACCATATATTTT.

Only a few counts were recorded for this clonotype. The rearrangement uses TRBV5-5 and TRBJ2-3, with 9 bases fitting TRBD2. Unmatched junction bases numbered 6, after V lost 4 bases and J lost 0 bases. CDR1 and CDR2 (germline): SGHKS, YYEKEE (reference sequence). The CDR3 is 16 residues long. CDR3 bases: TGTGCCAGCAGCCGAGGACTAGCGTATAGCACAGATACGCAGTATTTT. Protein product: CASSRGLAYSTDTQYF.

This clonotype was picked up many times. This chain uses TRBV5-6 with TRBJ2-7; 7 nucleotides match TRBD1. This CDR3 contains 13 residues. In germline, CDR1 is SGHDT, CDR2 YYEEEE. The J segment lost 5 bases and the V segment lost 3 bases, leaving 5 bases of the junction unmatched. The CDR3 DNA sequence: TGTGCCAGCAGCTGGGGGACAGTCAACGAGCAGTACTTC. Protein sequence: CASSWGTVNEQYF.

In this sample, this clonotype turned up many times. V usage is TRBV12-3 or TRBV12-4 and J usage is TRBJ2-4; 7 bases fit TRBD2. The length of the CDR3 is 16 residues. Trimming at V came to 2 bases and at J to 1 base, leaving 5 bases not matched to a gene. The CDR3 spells CASSLWEGMAKNIQYF. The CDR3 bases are TGTGCCAGCAGTTTATGGGAGGGGATGGCCAAAAACATTCAGTACTTC.

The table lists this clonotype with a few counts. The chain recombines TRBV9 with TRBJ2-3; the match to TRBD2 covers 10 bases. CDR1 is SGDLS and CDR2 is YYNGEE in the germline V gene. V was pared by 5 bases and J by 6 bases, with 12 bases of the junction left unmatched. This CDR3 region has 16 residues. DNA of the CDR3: TGTGCCAGCAGTTCCGGGGGGGGGACTAGCGCGGATACGCAGTATTTT. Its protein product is CASSSGGGTSADTQYF.

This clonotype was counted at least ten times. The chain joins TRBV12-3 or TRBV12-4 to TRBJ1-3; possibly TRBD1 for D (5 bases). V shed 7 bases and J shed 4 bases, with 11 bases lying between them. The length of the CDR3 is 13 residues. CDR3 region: CASTFEGGNTIYF. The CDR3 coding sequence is TGTGCCAGCACCTTCGAGGGGGGAAACACCATATATTTT.

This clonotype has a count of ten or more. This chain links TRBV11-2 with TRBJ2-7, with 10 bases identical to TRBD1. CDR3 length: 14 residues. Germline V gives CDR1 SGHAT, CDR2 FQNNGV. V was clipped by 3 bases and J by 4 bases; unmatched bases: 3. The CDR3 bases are TGTGCCAGCAGCTTGACAGGGGGCTTTTACGAGCAGTACTTC. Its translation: CASSLTGGFYEQYF.

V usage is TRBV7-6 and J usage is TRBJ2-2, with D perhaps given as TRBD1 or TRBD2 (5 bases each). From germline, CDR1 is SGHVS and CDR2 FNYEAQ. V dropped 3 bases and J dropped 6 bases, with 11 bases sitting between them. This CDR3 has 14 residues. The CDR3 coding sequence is TGTGCCAGCAGCTTCCCCCAGGGAGCCGGGGAGCTGTTTTTT. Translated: CASSFPQGAGELFF.

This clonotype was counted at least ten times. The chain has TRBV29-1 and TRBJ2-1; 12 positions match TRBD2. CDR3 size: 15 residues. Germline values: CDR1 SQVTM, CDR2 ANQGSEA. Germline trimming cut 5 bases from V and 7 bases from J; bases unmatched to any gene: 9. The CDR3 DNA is TGCAGCGTTTTGACTAGCGGGAGTGGAAGGAATGAGCAGTTCTTC. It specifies CSVLTSGSGRNEQFF.

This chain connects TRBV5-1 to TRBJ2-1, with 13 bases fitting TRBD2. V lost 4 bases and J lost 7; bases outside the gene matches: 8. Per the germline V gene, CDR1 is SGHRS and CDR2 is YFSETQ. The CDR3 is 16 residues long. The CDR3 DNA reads TGCGCCAGCAGCCCGACCGGGACTAGCGGGATTAATGAGCAGTTCTTC. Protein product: CASSPTGTSGINEQFF.

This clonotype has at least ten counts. DNA of the CDR3: TGCGCCAGCAGCCAAGAGGCGGGACTGAGAAGCTCCTACGAGCAGTACTTC. It specifies CASSQEAGLRSSYEQYF. The chain links TRBV4-3 to TRBJ2-7, with D perhaps TRBD2 (6 bases). CDR3 length: 17 amino acids. CDR1 and CDR2 from the germline V gene are LGHNA and YSLEER. With 0 bases removed from V and 0 bases from J, the gap between germline ends came to 15 bases.

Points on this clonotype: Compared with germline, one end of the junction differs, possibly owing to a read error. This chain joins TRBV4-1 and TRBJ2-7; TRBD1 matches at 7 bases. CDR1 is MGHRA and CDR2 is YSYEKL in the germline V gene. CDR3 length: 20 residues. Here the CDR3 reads CASSQGALWKLRQGSHEQYF. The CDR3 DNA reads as TGCGCCAGCAGCCAAGGAGCTTTGTGGAAACTGCGACAGGGCTCCCACGAGCAGTACTTC.

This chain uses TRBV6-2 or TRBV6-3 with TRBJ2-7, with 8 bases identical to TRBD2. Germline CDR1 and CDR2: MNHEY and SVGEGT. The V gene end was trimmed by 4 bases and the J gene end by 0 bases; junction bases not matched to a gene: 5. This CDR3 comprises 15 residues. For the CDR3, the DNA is TGTGCCAGCAGTTCCCCAGGACTAGCCTCCTACGAGCAGTACTTC. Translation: CASSSPGLASYEQYF.

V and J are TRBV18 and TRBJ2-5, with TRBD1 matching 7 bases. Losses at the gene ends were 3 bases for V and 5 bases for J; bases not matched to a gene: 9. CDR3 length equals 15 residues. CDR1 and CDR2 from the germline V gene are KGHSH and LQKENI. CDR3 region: CASSPTSATGETQYF. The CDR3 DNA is TGTGCCAGCTCACCTACCAGTGCGACAGGGGAGACCCAGTACTTC.

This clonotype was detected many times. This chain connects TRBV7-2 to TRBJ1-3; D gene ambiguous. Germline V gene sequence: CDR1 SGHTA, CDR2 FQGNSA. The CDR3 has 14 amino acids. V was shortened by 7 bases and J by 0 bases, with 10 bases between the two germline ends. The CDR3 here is CASTQGNSGNTIYF. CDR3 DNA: TGTGCCAGCACCCAAGGGAACTCTGGAAACACCATATATTTT.

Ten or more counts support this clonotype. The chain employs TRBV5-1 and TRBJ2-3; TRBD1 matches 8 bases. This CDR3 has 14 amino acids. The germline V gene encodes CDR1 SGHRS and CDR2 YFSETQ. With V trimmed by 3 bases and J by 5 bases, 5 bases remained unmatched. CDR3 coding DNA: TGCGCCAGCAGCTCAGGGGGCCTAAGAGATACGCAGTATTTT. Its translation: CASSSGGLRDTQYF.

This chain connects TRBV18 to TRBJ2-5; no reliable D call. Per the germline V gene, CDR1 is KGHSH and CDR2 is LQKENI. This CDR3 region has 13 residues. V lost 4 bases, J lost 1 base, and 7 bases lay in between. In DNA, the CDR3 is TGTGCCAGCTCACGGACGATCCAAGAGACCCAGTACTTC. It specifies CASSRTIQETQYF.

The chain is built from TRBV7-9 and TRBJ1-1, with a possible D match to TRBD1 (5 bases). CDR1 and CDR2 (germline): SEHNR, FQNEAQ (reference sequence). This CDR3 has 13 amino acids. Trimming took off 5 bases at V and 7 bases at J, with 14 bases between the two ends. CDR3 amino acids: CASSPGQQGEAFF. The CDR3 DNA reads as TGTGCCAGCAGCCCTGGCCAGCAGGGTGAAGCTTTCTTT. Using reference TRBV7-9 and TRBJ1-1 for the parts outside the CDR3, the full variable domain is DTGVSQNPRHKITKRGQNVTFRCDPISEHNRLYWYRQTLGQGPEFLTYFQNEAQLEKSRLLSDRFSAERPKGSFSTLEIQRTEQGDSAMYLCASSPGQQGEAFFGQGTRLTVV.

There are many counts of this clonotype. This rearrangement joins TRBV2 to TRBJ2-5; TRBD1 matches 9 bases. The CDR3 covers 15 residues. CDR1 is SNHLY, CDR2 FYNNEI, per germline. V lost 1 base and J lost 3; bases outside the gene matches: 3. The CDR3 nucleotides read TGTGCCAGCAGTGAAGAGGACAGGGGAAAAGAGACCCAGTACTTC. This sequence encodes CASSEEDRGKETQYF.

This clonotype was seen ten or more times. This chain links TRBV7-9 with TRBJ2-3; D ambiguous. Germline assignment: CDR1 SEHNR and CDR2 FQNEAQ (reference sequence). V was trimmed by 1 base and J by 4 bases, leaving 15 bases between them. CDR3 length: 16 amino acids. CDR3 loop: CASSLVVARPADTQYF. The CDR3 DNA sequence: TGTGCCAGCAGCTTAGTCGTTGCTAGACCGGCAGATACGCAGTATTTT.

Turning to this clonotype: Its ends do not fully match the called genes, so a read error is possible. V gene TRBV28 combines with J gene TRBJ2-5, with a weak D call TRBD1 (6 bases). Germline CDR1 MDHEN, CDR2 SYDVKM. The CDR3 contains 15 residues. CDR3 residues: CASTLHEGVQETQYF. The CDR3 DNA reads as TGTGCCAGCACTTTACACGAGGGGGTCCAAGAGACCCAGTACTTC.

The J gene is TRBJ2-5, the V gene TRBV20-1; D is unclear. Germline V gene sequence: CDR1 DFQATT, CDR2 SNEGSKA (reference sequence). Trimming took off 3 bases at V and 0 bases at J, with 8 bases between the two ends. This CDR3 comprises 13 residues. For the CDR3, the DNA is TGCAGTGCTAGGGACGGTAACCAAGAGACCCAGTACTTC. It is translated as CSARDGNQETQYF.

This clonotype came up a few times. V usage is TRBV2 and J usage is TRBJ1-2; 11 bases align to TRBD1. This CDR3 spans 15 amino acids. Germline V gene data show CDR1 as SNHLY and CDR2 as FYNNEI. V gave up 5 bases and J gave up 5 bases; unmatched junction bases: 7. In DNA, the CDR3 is TGTGCCAGCAGTCATGGGACAGGGGGTCGGTATGGCTACACCTTC. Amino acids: CASSHGTGGRYGYTF.

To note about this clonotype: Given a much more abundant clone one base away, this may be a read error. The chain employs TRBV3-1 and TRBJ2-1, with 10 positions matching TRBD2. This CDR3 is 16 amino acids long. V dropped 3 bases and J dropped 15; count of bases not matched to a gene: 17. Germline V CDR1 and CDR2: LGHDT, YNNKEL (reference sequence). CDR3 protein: CASSQAGTSARGLWFF. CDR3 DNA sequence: TGTGCCAGCAGCCAGGCGGGGACTAGCGCGAGGGGTTTATGGTTCTTC.

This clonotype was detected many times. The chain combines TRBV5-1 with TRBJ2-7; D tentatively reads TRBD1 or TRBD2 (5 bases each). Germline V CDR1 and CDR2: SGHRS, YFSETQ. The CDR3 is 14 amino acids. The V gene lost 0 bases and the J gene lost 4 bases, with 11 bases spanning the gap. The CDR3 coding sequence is TGCGCCAGCAGCTTGGTGTGGGGGAAATACGAGCAGTACTTC. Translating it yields CASSLVWGKYEQYF. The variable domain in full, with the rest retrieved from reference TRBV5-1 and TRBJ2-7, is KAGVTQTPRYLIKTRGQQVTLSCSPISGHRSVSWYQQTPGQGLQFLFEYFSETQRNKGNFPGRFSGRQFSNSRSEMNVSTLELGDSALYLCASSLVWGKYEQYFGPGTRLTVT.

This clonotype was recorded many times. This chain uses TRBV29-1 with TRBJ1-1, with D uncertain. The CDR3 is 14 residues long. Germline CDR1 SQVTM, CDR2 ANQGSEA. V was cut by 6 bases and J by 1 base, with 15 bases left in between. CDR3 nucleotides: TGCAGCGTCCAGCCCCCGGCGACGAACACTGAAGCTTTCTTT. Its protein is CSVQPPATNTEAFF.

The CDR3 sequence: CATSDTYETQYF. The DNA for the CDR3 is TGTGCCACCAGTGACACGTACGAGACCCAGTACTTC. This chain uses TRBV24-1 with TRBJ2-5; no reliable D call. Germline CDR1 reads KGHDR; CDR2 reads SFDVKD. Trimming stripped 4 bases from V and 5 bases from J, with 7 bases between. The CDR3 totals 12 residues.

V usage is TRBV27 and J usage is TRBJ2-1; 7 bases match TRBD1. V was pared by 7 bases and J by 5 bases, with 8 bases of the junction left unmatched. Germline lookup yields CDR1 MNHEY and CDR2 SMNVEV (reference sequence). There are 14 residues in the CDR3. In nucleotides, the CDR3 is TGTGCCAGCACCCCAGGGGGAGCAAACAATGAGCAGTTCTTC. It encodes CASTPGGANNEQFF.

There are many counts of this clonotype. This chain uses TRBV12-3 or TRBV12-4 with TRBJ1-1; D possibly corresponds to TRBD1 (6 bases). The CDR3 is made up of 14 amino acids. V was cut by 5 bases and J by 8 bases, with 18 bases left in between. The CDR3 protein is CASSPSYRVPEAFF. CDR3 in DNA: TGTGCCAGCAGTCCTTCTTACAGGGTCCCAGAAGCTTTCTTT.

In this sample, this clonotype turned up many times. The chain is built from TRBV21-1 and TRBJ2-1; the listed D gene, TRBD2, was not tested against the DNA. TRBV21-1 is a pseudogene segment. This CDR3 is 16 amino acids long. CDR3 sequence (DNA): TGTGCCAGCAGCCCCTCTGGAACTAGCGCCTACAATGAGCAGTTCTTC. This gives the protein CASSPSGTSAYNEQFF.

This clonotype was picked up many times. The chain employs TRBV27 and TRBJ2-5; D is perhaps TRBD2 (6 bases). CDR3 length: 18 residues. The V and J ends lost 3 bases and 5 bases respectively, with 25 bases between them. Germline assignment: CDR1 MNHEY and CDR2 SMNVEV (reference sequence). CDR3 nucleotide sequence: TGTGCCAGCAGTTTGGGGTTTGCGGGGAGAGGCGGTTGGGAGACCCAGTACTTC. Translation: CASSLGFAGRGGWETQYF.